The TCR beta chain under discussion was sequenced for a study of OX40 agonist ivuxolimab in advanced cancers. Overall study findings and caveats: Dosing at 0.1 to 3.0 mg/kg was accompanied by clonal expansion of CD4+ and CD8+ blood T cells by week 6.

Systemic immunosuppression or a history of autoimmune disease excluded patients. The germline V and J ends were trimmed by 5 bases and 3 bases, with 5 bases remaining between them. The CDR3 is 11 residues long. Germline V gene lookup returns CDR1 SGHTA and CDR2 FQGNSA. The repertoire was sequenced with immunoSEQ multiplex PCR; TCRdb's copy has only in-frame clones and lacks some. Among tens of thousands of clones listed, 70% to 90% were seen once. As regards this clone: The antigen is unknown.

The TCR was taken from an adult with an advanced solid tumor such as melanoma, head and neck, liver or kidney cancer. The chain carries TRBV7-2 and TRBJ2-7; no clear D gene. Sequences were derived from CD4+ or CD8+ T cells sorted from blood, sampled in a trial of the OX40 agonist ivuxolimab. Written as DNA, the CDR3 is TGTGCCAGCAGCCCAGACTACGAGCAGTACTTC. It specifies CASSPDYEQYF.